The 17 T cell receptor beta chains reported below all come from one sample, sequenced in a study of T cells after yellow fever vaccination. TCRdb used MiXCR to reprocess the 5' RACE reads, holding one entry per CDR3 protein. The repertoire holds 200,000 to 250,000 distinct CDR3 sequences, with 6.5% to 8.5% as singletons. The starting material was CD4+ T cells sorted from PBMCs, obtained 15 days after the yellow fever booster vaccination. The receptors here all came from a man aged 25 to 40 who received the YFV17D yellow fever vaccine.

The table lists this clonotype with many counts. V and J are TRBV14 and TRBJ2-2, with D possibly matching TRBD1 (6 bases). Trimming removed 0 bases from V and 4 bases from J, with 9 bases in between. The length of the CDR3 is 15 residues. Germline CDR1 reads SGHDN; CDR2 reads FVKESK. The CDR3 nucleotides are TGTGCCAGCAGCCAAGAGGGACACATCACCGGGGAGCTGTTTTTT. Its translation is CASSQEGHITGELFF. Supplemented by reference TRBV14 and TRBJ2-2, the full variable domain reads EAGVTQFPSHSVIEKGQTVTLRCDPISGHDNLYWYRRVMGKEIKFLLHFVKESKQDESGMPNNRFLAERTGGTYSTLKVQPAELEDSGVYFCASSQEGHITGELFFGEGSRLTVL.

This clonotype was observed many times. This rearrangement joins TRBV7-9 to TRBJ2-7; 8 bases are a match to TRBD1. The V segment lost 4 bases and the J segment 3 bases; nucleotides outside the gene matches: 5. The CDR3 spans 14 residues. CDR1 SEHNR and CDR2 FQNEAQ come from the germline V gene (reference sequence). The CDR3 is CASSSGQASYEQYF. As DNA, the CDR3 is TGTGCCAGCAGCTCGGGACAGGCGAGCTACGAGCAGTACTTC.

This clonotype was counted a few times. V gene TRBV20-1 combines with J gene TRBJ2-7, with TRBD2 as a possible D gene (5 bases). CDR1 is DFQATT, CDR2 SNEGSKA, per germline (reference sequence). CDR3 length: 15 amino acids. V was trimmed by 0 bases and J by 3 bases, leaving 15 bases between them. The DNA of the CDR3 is TGCAGTGCTAGAGATAGGTCCCGGGGTTTCTACGAGCAGTACTTC. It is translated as CSARDRSRGFYEQYF.

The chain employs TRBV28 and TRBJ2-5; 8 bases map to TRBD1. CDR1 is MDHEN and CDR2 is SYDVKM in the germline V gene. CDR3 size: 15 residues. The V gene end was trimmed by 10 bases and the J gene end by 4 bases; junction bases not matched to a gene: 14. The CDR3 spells CATTGAGGYGETQYF. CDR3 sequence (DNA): TGTGCCACCACGGGGGCAGGGGGCTATGGAGAGACCCAGTACTTC. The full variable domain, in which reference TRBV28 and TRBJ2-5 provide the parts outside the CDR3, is DVKVTQSSRYLVKRTGEKVFLECVQDMDHENMFWYRQDPGLGLRLIYFSYDVKMKEKGDIPEGYSVSREKKERFSLILESASTNQTSMYLCATTGAGGYGETQYFGPGTRLLVL.

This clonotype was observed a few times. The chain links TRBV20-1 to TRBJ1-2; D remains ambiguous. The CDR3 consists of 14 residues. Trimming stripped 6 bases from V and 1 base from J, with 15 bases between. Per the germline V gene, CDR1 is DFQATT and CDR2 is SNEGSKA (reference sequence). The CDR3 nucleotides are TGCAGTGCGGCGCAAGGGCGGGGTAACTATGGCTACACCTTC. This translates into CSAAQGRGNYGYTF.

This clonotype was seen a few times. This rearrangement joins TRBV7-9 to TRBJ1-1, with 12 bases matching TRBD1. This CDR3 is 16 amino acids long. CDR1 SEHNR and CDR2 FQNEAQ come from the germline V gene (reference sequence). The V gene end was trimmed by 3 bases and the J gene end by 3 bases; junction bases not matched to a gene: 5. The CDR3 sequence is CASSLGQGALYTEAFF. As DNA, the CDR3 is TGTGCCAGCAGCTTGGGACAGGGGGCATTATACACTGAAGCTTTCTTT.

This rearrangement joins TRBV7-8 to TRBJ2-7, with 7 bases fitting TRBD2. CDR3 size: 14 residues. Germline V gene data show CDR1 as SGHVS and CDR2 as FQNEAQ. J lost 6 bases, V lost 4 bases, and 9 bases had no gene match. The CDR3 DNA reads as TGTGCCAGCAGCTCTCGGGCGTCTAGCGGCGAGCAGTACTTC. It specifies CASSSRASSGEQYF.

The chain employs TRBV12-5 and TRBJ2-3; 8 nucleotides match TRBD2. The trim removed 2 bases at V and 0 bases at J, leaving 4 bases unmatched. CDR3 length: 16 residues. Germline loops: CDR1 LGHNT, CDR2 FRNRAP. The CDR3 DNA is TGTGCTAGTGGTTTGACGGGAGGGCCCAGCACAGATACGCAGTATTTT. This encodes CASGLTGGPSTDTQYF. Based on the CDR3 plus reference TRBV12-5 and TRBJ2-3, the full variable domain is DARVTQTPRHKVTEMGQEVTMRCQPILGHNTVFWYRQTMMQGLELLAYFRNRAPLDDSGMPKDRFSAEMPDATLATLKIQPSEPRDSAVYFCASGLTGGPSTDTQYFGPGTRLTVL.

CDR3 sequence (DNA): TGTGCCATAGGGCCGATCGGTCCGCAGTATTTT. This sequence encodes CAIGPIGPQYF. The V call is TRBV19, the J call TRBJ2-3; D ambiguous. The V gene lost 10 bases and the J gene lost 10 bases, with 15 bases spanning the gap. CDR3 length: 11 residues. Germline lookup yields CDR1 LNHDA and CDR2 SQIVND (reference sequence).

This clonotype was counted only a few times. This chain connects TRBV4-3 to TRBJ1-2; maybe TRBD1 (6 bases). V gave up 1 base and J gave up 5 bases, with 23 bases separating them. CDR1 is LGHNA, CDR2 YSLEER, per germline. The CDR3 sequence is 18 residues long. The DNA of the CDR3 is TGCGCCAGCAGCCAAGCTGGAGCAATAGGGGGGACCCTTTATGGCTACACCTTC. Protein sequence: CASSQAGAIGGTLYGYTF.

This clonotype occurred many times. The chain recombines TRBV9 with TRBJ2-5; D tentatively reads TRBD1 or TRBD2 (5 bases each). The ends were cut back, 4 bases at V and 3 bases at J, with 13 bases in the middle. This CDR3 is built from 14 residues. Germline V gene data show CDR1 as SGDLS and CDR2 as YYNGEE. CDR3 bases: TGTGCCAGCAGCCCCCGGGGCCTAGAAGAGACCCAGTACTTC. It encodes CASSPRGLEETQYF.

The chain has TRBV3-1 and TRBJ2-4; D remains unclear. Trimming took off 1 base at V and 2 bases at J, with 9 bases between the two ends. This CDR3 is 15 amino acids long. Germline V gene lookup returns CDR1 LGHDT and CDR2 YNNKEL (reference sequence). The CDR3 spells CASSQVTGPKNIQYF. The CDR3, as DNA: TGTGCCAGCAGCCAAGTGACCGGGCCCAAAAACATTCAGTACTTC.

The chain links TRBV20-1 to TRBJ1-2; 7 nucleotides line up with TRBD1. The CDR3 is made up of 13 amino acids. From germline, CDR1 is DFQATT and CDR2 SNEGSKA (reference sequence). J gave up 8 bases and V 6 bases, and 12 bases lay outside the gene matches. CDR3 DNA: TGCAGTGCCGAACACAGCAGGGGGGGAGGCTACACCTTC. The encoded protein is CSAEHSRGGGYTF.

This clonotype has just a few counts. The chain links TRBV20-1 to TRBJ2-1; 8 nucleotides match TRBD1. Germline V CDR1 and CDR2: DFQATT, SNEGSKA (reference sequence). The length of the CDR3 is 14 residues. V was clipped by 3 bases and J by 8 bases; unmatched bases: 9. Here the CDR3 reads CSASAGQVRDEQFF. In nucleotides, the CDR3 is TGCAGTGCTAGTGCGGGACAGGTGCGGGATGAGCAGTTCTTC.

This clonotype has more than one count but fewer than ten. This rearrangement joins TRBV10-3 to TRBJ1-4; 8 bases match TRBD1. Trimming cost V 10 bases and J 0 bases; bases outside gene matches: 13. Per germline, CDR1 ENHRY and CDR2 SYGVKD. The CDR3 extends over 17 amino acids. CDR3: CATRDRLAGSTNEKLFF. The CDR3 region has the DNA TGTGCCACGCGGGACAGGCTTGCAGGTTCAACTAATGAAAAACTGTTTTTT.

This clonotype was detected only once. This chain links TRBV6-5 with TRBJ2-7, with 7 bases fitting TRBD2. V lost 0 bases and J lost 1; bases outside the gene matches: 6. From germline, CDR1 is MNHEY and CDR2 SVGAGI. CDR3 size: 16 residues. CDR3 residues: CASSYSLARFSYEQYF. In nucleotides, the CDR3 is TGTGCCAGCAGTTACTCACTAGCGAGATTTTCCTACGAGCAGTACTTC.

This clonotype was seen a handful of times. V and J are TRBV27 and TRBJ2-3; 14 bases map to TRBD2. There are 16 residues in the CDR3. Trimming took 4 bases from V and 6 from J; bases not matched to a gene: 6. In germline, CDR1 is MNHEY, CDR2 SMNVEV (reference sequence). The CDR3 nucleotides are TGTGCCAGCAGTTCCTGGACTAGCGGGAGGATGGATACGCAGTATTTT. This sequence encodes CASSSWTSGRMDTQYF.